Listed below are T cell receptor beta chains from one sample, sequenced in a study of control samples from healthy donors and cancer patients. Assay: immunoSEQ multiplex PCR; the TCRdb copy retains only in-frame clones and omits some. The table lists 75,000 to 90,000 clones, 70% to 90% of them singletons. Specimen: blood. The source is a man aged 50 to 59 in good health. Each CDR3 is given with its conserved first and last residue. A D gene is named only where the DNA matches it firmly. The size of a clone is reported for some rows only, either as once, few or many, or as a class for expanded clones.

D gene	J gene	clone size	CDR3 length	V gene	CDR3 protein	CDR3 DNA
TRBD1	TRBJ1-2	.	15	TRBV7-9	CASSAWDRFNAGYTF	TGTGCCAGCAGCGCTTGGGACAGATTTAACGCTGGCTACACCTTC
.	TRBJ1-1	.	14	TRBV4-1	CASSQQGPNTEAFF	TGCGCCAGCAGCCAACAGGGGCCGAACACTGAAGCTTTCTTT
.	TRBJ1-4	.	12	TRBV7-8	CASSLMQGALFF	TGTGCCAGCAGCTTAATGCAGGGAGCACTGTTTTTT
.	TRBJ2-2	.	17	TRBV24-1	CATSDVRPDLRAGELFF	TGTGCCACCAGTGATGTACGACCGGATTTGAGGGCCGGGGAGCTGTTTTTT
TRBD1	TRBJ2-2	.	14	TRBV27	CASRGQGLTGELFF	TGTGCCAGCAGGGGACAGGGGTTGACCGGGGAGCTGTTTTTT
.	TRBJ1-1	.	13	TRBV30	CAWSVGLWAEAFF	TGTGCCTGGAGTGTGGGACTTTGGGCTGAAGCTTTCTTT
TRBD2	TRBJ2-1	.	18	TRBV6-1	CASSATSGGAWGYNEQFF	TGTGCCAGCAGTGCGACTAGCGGGGGGGCCTGGGGATACAATGAGCAGTTCTTC
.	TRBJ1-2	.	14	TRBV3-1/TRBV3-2	CASSQEGTEGGYTF	TGTGCCAGCAGCCAAGAGGGGACCGAGGGGGGCTACACCTTC
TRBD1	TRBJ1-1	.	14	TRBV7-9	CASSELGQSAEAFF	TGTGCCAGCAGCGAGTTGGGACAGTCCGCTGAAGCTTTCTTT
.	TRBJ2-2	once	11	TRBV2	CASRGLGELFF	TGTGCCAGCAGGGGATTGGGGGAGCTGTTTTTT
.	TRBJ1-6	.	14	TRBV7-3	CASSFDSRNSPLHF	TGTGCCAGCAGCTTCGACAGTCGTAATTCACCCCTCCACTTT
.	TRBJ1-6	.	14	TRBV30	CAWSVQGINSPLHF	TGTGCCTGGAGTGTACAAGGGATCAATTCACCCCTCCACTTT
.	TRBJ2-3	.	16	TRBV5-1	CASSLGVGPHTDTQYF	TGCGCCAGCAGCTTGGGGGTGGGCCCCCACACAGATACGCAGTATTTT
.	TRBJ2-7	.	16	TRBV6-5	CASSSNRDTAHLEQYF	TGTGCCAGCAGTTCCAACCGGGACACGGCCCACCTGGAGCAGTACTTC
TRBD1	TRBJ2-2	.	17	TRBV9	CASSFHRTGPYSGELFF	TGTGCCAGCAGCTTCCACCGGACAGGGCCGTATTCCGGGGAGCTGTTTTTT
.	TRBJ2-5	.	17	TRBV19	CARTIFGPRGGAETQYF	TGTGCCAGAACCATATTCGGCCCCAGGGGGGGGGCAGAGACCCAGTACTTC
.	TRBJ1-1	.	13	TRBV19	CASSMVAGPEAFF	TGTGCCAGTAGTATGGTGGCTGGGCCTGAAGCTTTCTTT
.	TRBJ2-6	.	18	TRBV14	CASSHWGGLSSGANVLTF	TGTGCCAGCAGCCATTGGGGGGGCTTAAGCTCTGGGGCCAACGTCCTGACTTTC
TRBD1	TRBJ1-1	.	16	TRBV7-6	CASSAADRAGNTEAFF	TGTGCCAGCAGCGCGGCGGACAGGGCGGGGAACACTGAAGCTTTCTTT
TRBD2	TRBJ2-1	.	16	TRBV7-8	CASSSPASGGSSEQFF	TGTGCCAGCAGCTCACCGGCTAGCGGGGGGTCTAGTGAGCAGTTCTTC
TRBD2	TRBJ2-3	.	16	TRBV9	CASSVGPREGADTQYF	TGTGCCAGCAGCGTAGGGCCCCGGGAGGGTGCAGATACGCAGTATTTT
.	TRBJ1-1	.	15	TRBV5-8	CASSYKWRLNTEAFF	TGTGCCAGCAGCTATAAGTGGAGGTTGAACACTGAAGCTTTCTTT
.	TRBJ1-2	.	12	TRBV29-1	CSVEDGSRGYTF	TGCAGCGTTGAGGACGGAAGCCGGGGCTACACCTTC
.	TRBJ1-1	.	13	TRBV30	CAWSRMMNTEAFF	TGTGCCTGGAGTAGGATGATGAACACTGAAGCTTTCTTT